This entry is about one T cell receptor beta chain. Its antigen is currently unknown. The data stem from a study of vaccination effects on CD4 cells after COVID-19. Whole-study findings and limits: Within healthy vaccinees, only 1 of 255 vaccine-induced clones displayed cross-reactivity with common cold coronaviruses.

The CDR3 is 16 amino acids. Looked up from germline, CDR1 is SGHTA and CDR2 is FQGNSA. Trimming took off 5 bases at V and 0 bases at J, with 17 bases between the two ends. Repertoires were generated with immunoSEQ multiplex PCR, while TCRdb's copy carries only in-frame clones and drops some. The sample lists around 46,000 clones, 74% occurring once. Pools of viral peptides were used by the ViraFEST assay to expand antigen-specific CD4+ T cells ahead of sequencing. Following an approximately ten-day culture, CD4+ T cells were purified. Vaccine administered to participants consisted of two doses of either BNT162b2 or mRNA-1273. Prior SARS-CoV-2 infection was absent in the vaccine recipients, as shown by negative nucleocapsid antibodies. On day 3 and again on day 7, half the medium was replaced with IL-2 medium.

The TCR originated in a human donor who received a COVID-19 vaccine. Sequencing was performed on CD4+ T cells from PBMCs cultured with HCoV-OC43 spike peptides, taken after COVID-19 vaccination. Subset specified: HCoV-OC43 spike overlapping peptide pool stimulation. The V call is TRBV7-2, the J call TRBJ2-7; tentatively, D is TRBD1 or TRBD2 (5 bases each). In DNA, the CDR3 is TGTGCCAGCAGCGCCTGGGGCGGGCCGAGCTCCTACGAGCAGTACTTC. Amino acids: CASSAWGGPSSYEQYF.